This TCR delta chain was documented in a study of gamma-delta T cells after stem cell transplantation. TCRdb called clones anew from the RT-PCR reads with CATT. This sample yields over a thousand delta-chain clones, of which approximately 2.4% are seen a single time; 35% to 55% belongs to the top ten. CDR3 size: 19 residues. CDR1 TVYSNPD and CDR2 GDNSRS come from the germline V gene (reference sequence). This clone was observed at least ten times. With a far larger clone one base away, a read error is the likely cause. Different DNA sequences within this sample yield the same CDR3. The chain carries TRDV3 and TRDJ1, with 9 nucleotides matching TRDD3. The specimen was gamma-delta T cells. The receptor was isolated from a human donor. It is not recorded whose cells these are; they may come from a transplant donor. The CDR3 DNA is TGCGCCTTTAATTGTCCCCTACCCTGGGGGATCCGACGTGAGTATAAACTCATCTTT. This codes for CAFNCPLPWGIRREYKLIF.